This T cell receptor (beta chain) was found in a study of blood T cells in healthy people across ages. Study observations and caveats: TCR beta diversity, measured per million T cells, fell in a roughly linear way with age. Fewer expanded clones and more diversity marked long-lived versus aged donors. Estimates of total diversity, which came from one million sequenced T cells, were considered to be underestimates.

Germline V gene sequence: CDR1 SEHNR, CDR2 FQNEAQ (reference sequence). This CDR3 is 14 amino acids long. V was clipped by 3 bases and J by 5 bases; unmatched bases: 7. Only a few counts were recorded for this clonotype. Its target is not known. The authors ran a second PCR of roughly 7 to 11 cycles using a sample-barcoded 5' primer and a J-beta primer mix. MiXCR, run by TCRdb on the 5' RACE reads, gives a single entry per CDR3 protein. The sample lists around 1.5 million distinct CDR3 sequences; around 36% were seen once. The sequenced material came from blood. The sequence was collected from a woman aged 25-40 years in good health. This rearrangement joins TRBV7-9 to TRBJ2-7; 7 positions agree with TRBD1. The CDR3 loop is CASSFGQGGHEQYF. CDR3 nucleotide sequence: TGTGCCAGCAGCTTCGGTCAAGGGGGCCACGAGCAGTACTTC.